A selection of T cell receptor beta chains follows, all from one sample in a study of control samples from healthy donors and cancer patients. Data came from immunoSEQ multiplex PCR; TCRdb stores just in-frame clones and leaves some out. The table has under 150,000 clones, 85% to 90% seen once. Sequences were obtained from blood. The receptors were sampled from a woman in her 70s in good health. Both conserved end residues are part of each CDR3. The order of the fields is CDR3 DNA, CDR3 protein, V gene, clone size, D gene, J gene. D genes are given only for firm matches. Some rows mark clone size as missing; the rest say once, few, many or name a class of expanded clone.

DNA: TGTGCCAGCAGCTTAGCCTCGGCAGGGGGCTACGAGCAGTACTTC
CDR3: CASSLASAGGYEQYF
V: TRBV7-9
size: .
D: TRBD1
J: TRBJ2-7

DNA: TGTGCCAGCAGCCGGACAGGGAACACCTACGAGCAGTACTTC
CDR3: CASSRTGNTYEQYF
V: TRBV7-8
size: .
D: TRBD1
J: TRBJ2-7

DNA: TGCGCCAGCAGTGAAATTGGACAGGAAAAACTGTTTTTT
CDR3: CASSEIGQEKLFF
V: TRBV10-1
size: .
D: .
J: TRBJ1-4

DNA: TGTGCCAGCTCACCACCCCTTCCATTCTACAATGAGCAGTTCTTC
CDR3: CASSPPLPFYNEQFF
V: TRBV18
size: .
D: .
J: TRBJ2-1

DNA: TGTGCCAGCTCACGAGACAGGGCCCTAAAAGAGACCCAGTACTTC
CDR3: CASSRDRALKETQYF
V: TRBV18
size: .
D: TRBD1
J: TRBJ2-5

DNA: TGTGCCAGCAGCGAGGGACTGATCTACGAGCAGTACTTC
CDR3: CASSEGLIYEQYF
V: TRBV7-9
size: .
D: .
J: TRBJ2-7

DNA: TGTGCCAGCAGTTACTCCGGATACACTGAAGCTTTCTTT
CDR3: CASSYSGYTEAFF
V: TRBV6-5
size: .
D: .
J: TRBJ1-1

DNA: TGCGCCAGCAGCCAAGACAAAATCTCTGGAAACACCATATATTTT
CDR3: CASSQDKISGNTIYF
V: TRBV4-1
size: .
D: .
J: TRBJ1-3

DNA: TGTGCCAGCAGCTTGGAAACGGGACGGCCCGCGGAGCCCCAGCATTTT
CDR3: CASSLETGRPAEPQHF
V: TRBV5-4
size: .
D: .
J: TRBJ1-5

DNA: TGCGCCAGCAGCTTAGACGAGACAGGGTCGAACACTGAAGCTTTCTTT
CDR3: CASSLDETGSNTEAFF
V: TRBV5-1
size: .
D: TRBD1
J: TRBJ1-1

DNA: TGTGCCAGCAGCCCAAGGGAAGGGCAGTACGAGCAGTACTTC
CDR3: CASSPREGQYEQYF
V: TRBV11-2
size: .
D: .
J: TRBJ2-7

DNA: TGCGCCAGCAGCATTGGGACAGAAGAGACCCAGTACTTC
CDR3: CASSIGTEETQYF
V: TRBV5-1
size: .
D: TRBD1
J: TRBJ2-5

DNA: TGTGCCAGCAGTGAAGCACCGACAGGGGGGCCCCAGCATTTT
CDR3: CASSEAPTGGPQHF
V: TRBV6-1
size: .
D: TRBD1
J: TRBJ1-5

DNA: TGTGCCAGCAGTTACTCGAGTCCATGGGATCATCCCCAGCATTTT
CDR3: CASSYSSPWDHPQHF
V: TRBV6-6
size: .
D: .
J: TRBJ1-5

DNA: TGTGCCAGCAGCCCTACTAACACCGGGGAGCTGTTTTTT
CDR3: CASSPTNTGELFF
V: TRBV11-2
size: few
D: .
J: TRBJ2-2

DNA: TGTGCCAGCAGCTTAGGGGTTGGTGGCTACACCTTC
CDR3: CASSLGVGGYTF
V: TRBV7-9
size: .
D: .
J: TRBJ1-2

DNA: TGTGCCAGCAGCAAAGAGAATTCACCCCTCCACTTT
CDR3: CASSKENSPLHF
V: TRBV7-9
size: .
D: .
J: TRBJ1-6

DNA: TGTGCCAGCAGCCTCTCGGCCTCCTACGAGCAGTACTTC
CDR3: CASSLSASYEQYF
V: TRBV7-2
size: .
D: .
J: TRBJ2-7

DNA: TGTGCCAGCAGCGTAGCGGCTGGGGGACTGCAAAACACCATATATTTT
CDR3: CASSVAAGGLQNTIYF
V: TRBV9
size: .
D: .
J: TRBJ1-3

DNA: TGTGCCAGCAGCCGGGACAGGGGGGACGAGCAGTACTTC
CDR3: CASSRDRGDEQYF
V: TRBV6-4
size: .
D: TRBD1
J: TRBJ2-7

DNA: TGCAGCGTTGAAGACGGAGCCAAAAACATTCAGTACTTC
CDR3: CSVEDGAKNIQYF
V: TRBV29-1
size: .
D: .
J: TRBJ2-4

DNA: TGTGCCAGCAGTGAGGGGTCCCCGGGACATGGATACGAGCAGTACTTC
CDR3: CASSEGSPGHGYEQYF
V: TRBV2
size: .
D: .
J: TRBJ2-7

DNA: TGCGCCAGCAGCCAAGAGACGGGGGTTGGCAATCAGCCCCAGCATTTT
CDR3: CASSQETGVGNQPQHF
V: TRBV4-1
size: .
D: .
J: TRBJ1-5

DNA: TGTGCCAGCAGCAGAGGGCGGAAAAACCATCAGCCCCAGCATTTT
CDR3: CASSRGRKNHQPQHF
V: TRBV21-1
size: once
D: .
J: TRBJ1-5

DNA: TGTGCCAGCTCACCACCAGCGGGGGAAGGGACCCAGTACTTC
CDR3: CASSPPAGEGTQYF
V: TRBV18
size: .
D: TRBD2
J: TRBJ2-5

DNA: TGTGCCAGTAGTAGGGGTTTGGACAAAAACATTCAGTACTTC
CDR3: CASSRGLDKNIQYF
V: TRBV19
size: .
D: .
J: TRBJ2-4

DNA: TGTGCCAGCAGTTACTCGGGCTCCGGGTGGAGTCAGCCCCAGCATTTT
CDR3: CASSYSGSGWSQPQHF
V: TRBV6-2/TRBV6-3
size: .
D: .
J: TRBJ1-5

DNA: TGTGCCACCAGTGGCGTTACAGGGGTTCCCGGGGAGCTGTTTTTT
CDR3: CATSGVTGVPGELFF
V: TRBV24-1
size: .
D: TRBD1
J: TRBJ2-2

DNA: TGTGCCAGTAGTAGGCGAGGACGGGCGTTTGGCGAGCAGTACTTC
CDR3: CASSRRGRAFGEQYF
V: TRBV19
size: .
D: .
J: TRBJ2-7

DNA: TGTGCCAGCAGTGGCACAGCCGCGAACACCGGGGAGCTGTTTTTT
CDR3: CASSGTAANTGELFF
V: TRBV6-2/TRBV6-3
size: .
D: .
J: TRBJ2-2

DNA: TGTGCCAGCAGCTTAGGCTGGCAGTCTATGAACACTGAAGCTTTCTTT
CDR3: CASSLGWQSMNTEAFF
V: TRBV11-2
size: .
D: .
J: TRBJ1-1

DNA: TGCAGCGTTGGACCGTCAGGGGCCTACGAGCAGTACTTC
CDR3: CSVGPSGAYEQYF
V: TRBV29-1
size: .
D: .
J: TRBJ2-7

DNA: TGTGCCAGCAGCCACGGAAGCGGAAACACCATATATTTT
CDR3: CASSHGSGNTIYF
V: TRBV3-1/TRBV3-2
size: .
D: .
J: TRBJ1-3

DNA: TGTGCCAGTAGTATCCCCGACAGGCCCCCCGGGGCCAACGTCCTGACTTTC
CDR3: CASSIPDRPPGANVLTF
V: TRBV19
size: .
D: .
J: TRBJ2-6

DNA: TGCGCCAGCAGGCTTTCGGGACAGGGAAGATACGAGCAGTACTTC
CDR3: CASRLSGQGRYEQYF
V: TRBV10-2
size: .
D: TRBD1
J: TRBJ2-7

DNA: TGCGCCAGCAGCCAAGATTGGACTAGCGGCTACAATGAGCAGTTCTTC
CDR3: CASSQDWTSGYNEQFF
V: TRBV4-1
size: .
D: TRBD2
J: TRBJ2-1

DNA: TGTGCCAGCAGCCAGATCCGGGACATGGGCGCTGAAGCTTTCTTT
CDR3: CASSQIRDMGAEAFF
V: TRBV6-5
size: once
D: .
J: TRBJ1-1

DNA: TGCGCCAGCAGCCAACCGTCTGCGAGCAACTATGGCTACACCTTC
CDR3: CASSQPSASNYGYTF
V: TRBV4-1
size: .
D: .
J: TRBJ1-2

DNA: TGTGCCAGCAGCTTAAATTCGGAGACCCAGTACTTC
CDR3: CASSLNSETQYF
V: TRBV7-8
size: .
D: .
J: TRBJ2-5

DNA: TGTGCCAGCACCCTCCTCAGTGGCGGGGGGGCAGCAGATACGCAGTATTTT
CDR3: CASTLLSGGGAADTQYF
V: TRBV7-6
size: .
D: TRBD2
J: TRBJ2-3

DNA: TGTGCCAGTAGTTCGCAGGGGCACACTGAAGCTTTCTTT
CDR3: CASSSQGHTEAFF
V: TRBV19
size: .
D: .
J: TRBJ1-1

DNA: TGTGCCAGCAGTGAAGCGCTCAGGAACACTGAAGCTTTCTTT
CDR3: CASSEALRNTEAFF
V: TRBV6-1
size: .
D: .
J: TRBJ1-1